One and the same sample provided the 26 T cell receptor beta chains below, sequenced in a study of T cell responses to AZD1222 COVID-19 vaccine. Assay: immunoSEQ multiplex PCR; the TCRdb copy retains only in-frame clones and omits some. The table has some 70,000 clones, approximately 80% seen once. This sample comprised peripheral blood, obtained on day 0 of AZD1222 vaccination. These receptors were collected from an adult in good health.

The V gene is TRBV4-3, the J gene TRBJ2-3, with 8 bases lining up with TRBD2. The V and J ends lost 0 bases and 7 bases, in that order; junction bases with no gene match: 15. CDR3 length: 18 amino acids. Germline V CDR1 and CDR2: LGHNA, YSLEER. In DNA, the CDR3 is TGCGCCAGCAGCCAAGATCTTGGGGTAGCGGGGATGGGTTATACGCAGTATTTT. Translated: CASSQDLGVAGMGYTQYF.

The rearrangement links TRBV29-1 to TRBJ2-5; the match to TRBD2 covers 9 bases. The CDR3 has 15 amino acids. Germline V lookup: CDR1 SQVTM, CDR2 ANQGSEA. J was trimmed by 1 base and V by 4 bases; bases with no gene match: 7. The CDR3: CSVAGLATLQETQYF. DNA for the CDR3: TGCAGCGTTGCGGGACTAGCAACACTCCAAGAGACCCAGTACTTC.

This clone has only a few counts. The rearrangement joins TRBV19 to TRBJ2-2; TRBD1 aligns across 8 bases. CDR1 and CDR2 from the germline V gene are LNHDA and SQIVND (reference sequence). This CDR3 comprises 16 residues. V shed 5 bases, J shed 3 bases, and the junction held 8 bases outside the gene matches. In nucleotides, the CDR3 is TGTGCCAGTAGTCCGTGGACAGGGAGCGACACCGGGGAGCTGTTTTTT. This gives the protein CASSPWTGSDTGELFF. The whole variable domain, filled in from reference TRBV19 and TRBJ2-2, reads DGGITQSPKYLFRKEGQNVTLSCEQNLNHDAMYWYRQDPGQGLRLIYYSQIVNDFQKGDIAEGYSVSREKKESFPLTVTSAQKNPTAFYLCASSPWTGSDTGELFFGEGSRLTVL.

This CDR3 is CASSLTSGTDTQYF. In DNA, the CDR3 is TGTGCCAGCAGCCTGACCTCGGGCACAGATACGCAGTATTTT. This rearrangement joins TRBV7-9 to TRBJ2-3; D unclear. V lost 5 bases to trimming and J lost 1 base, with 10 bases between them. The CDR3 covers 14 residues. Germline lookup yields CDR1 SEHNR and CDR2 FQNEAQ (reference sequence).

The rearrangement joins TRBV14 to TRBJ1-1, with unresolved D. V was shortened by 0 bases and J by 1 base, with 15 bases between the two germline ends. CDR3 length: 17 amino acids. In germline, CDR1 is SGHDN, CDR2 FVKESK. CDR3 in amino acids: CASSQDLGMVGNTEAFF. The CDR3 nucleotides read TGTGCCAGCAGCCAAGATTTGGGAATGGTGGGGAACACTGAAGCTTTCTTT.

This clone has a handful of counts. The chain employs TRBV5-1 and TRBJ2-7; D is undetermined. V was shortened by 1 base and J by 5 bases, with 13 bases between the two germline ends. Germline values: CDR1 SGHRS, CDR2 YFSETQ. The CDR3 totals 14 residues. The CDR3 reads CASSLTKALHEQYF. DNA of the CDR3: TGCGCCAGCAGCTTGACTAAGGCCTTACACGAGCAGTACTTC.

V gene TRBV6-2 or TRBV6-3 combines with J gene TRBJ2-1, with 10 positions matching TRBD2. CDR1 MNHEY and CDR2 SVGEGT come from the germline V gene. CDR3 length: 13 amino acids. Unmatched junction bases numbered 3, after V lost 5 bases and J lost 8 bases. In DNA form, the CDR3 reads TGTGCCAGCAGTGCTAGCGGGGGCTATGAGCAGTTCTTC. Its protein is CASSASGGYEQFF.

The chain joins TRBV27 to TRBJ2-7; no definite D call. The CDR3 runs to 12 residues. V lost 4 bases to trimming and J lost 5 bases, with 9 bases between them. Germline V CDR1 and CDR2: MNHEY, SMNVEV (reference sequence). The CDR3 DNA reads TGTGCCAGCAGTTCTAGGAGAGACGAGCAGTACTTC. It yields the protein CASSSRRDEQYF.

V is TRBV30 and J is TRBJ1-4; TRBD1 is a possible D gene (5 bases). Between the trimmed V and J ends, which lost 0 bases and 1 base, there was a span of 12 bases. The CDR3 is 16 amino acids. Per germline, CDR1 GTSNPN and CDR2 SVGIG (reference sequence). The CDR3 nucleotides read TGTGCCTGGAGTGTAAGCAGGGTTCGAACTAATGAAAAACTGTTTTTT. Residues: CAWSVSRVRTNEKLFF.

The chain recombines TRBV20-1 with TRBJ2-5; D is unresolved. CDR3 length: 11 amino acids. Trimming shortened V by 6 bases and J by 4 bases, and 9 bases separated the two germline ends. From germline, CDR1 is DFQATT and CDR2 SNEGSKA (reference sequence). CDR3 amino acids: CSAQLGETQYF. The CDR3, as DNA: TGCAGTGCCCAGCTTGGAGAGACCCAGTACTTC.

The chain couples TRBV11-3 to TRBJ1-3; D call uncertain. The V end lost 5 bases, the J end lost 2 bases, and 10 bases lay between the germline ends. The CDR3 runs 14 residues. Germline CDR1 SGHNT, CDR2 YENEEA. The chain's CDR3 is CASSGTVPGNTIYF. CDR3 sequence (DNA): TGTGCCAGCAGCGGAACAGTTCCTGGAAACACCATATATTTT.

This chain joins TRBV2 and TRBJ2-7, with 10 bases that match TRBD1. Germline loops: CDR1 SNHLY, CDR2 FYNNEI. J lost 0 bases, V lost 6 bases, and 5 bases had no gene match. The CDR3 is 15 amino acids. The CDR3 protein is CASSDWDRGSYEQYF. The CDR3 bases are TGTGCCAGCAGCGACTGGGACAGGGGCTCCTACGAGCAGTACTTC.

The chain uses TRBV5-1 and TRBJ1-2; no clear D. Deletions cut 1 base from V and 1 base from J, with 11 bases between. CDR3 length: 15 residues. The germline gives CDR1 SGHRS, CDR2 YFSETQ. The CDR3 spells CASSLSDGSNYGYTF. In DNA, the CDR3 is TGCGCCAGCAGCTTGTCGGACGGGAGTAACTATGGCTACACCTTC.

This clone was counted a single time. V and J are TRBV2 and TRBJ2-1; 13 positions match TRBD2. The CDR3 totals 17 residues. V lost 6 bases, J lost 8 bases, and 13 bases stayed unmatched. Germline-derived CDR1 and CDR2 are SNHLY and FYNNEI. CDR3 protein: CASSPLRGTSGVYEQFF. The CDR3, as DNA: TGTGCCAGCAGCCCACTCCGTGGGACTAGCGGGGTATATGAGCAGTTCTTC.

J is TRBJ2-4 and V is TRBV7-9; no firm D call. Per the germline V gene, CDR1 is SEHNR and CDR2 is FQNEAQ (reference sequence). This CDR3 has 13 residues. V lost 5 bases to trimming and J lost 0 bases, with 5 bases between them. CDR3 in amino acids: CASSTLAKNIQYF. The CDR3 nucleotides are TGTGCCAGCAGCACACTAGCCAAAAACATTCAGTACTTC.

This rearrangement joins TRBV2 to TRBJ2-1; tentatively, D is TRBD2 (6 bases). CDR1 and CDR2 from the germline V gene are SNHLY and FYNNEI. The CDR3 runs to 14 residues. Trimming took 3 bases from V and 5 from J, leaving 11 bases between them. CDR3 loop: CASSDTDYDNEQFF. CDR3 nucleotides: TGTGCCAGCAGTGACACGGACTATGACAATGAGCAGTTCTTC. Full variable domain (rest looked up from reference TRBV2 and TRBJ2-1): EPEVTQTPSHQVTQMGQEVILRCVPISNHLYFYWYRQILGQKVEFLVSFYNNEISEKSEIFDDQFSVERPDGSNFTLKIRSTKLEDSAMYFCASSDTDYDNEQFFGPGTRLTVL.

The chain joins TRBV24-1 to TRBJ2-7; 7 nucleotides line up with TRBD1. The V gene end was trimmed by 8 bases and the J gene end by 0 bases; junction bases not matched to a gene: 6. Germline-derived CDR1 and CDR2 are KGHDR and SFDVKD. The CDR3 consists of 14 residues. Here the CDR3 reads CATNPTGRSYEQYF. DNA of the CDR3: TGTGCCACCAACCCGACAGGGCGCTCCTACGAGCAGTACTTC.

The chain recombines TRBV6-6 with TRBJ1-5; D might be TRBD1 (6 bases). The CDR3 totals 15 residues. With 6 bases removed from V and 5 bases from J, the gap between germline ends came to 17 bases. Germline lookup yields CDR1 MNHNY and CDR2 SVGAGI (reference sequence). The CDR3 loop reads CASRGGAQGHQPQHF. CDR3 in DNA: TGTGCCAGCAGAGGGGGGGCACAAGGACATCAGCCCCAGCATTTT.

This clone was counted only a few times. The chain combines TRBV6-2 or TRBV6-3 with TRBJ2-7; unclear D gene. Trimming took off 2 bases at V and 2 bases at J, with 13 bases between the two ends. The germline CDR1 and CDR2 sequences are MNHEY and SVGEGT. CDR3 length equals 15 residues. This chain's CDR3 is CASSYRPVTPYEQYF. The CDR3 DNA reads TGTGCCAGCAGTTACAGGCCAGTTACTCCCTACGAGCAGTACTTC.

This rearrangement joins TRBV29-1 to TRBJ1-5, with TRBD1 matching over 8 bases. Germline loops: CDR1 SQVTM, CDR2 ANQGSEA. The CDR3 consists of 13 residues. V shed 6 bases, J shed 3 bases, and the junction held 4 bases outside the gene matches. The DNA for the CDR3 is TGCAGCGTGGGACAGGTCATCAATCAGCCCCAGCATTTT. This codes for CSVGQVINQPQHF.

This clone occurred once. CDR3 nucleotides: TGTGCCAGCAGAGCGACAGGGACGCAGCCCCAGCATTTT. It yields the protein CASRATGTQPQHF. The chain recombines TRBV5-8 with TRBJ1-5, with 7 bases identical to TRBD1. This CDR3 contains 13 residues. J was trimmed by 7 bases and V by 5 bases; bases with no gene match: 6. Germline values: CDR1 SGHTS, CDR2 YDEGEE.

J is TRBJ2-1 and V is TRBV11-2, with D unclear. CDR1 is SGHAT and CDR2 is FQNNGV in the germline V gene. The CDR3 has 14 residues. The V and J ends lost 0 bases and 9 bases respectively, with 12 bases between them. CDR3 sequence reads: CASSLESQLGEQFF. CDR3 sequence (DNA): TGTGCCAGCAGCTTAGAGTCCCAGTTAGGTGAGCAGTTCTTC.

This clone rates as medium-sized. The DNA for the CDR3 is TGTGCCAGCTCAAGGACAGGTCGAAGAGATACGCAGTATTTT. Protein product: CASSRTGRRDTQYF. The chain carries TRBV18 and TRBJ2-3, with 7 nucleotides matching TRBD1. The V segment lost 5 bases and the J segment 5 bases; nucleotides outside the gene matches: 7. This CDR3 has 14 amino acids. Germline assignment: CDR1 KGHSH and CDR2 LQKENI.

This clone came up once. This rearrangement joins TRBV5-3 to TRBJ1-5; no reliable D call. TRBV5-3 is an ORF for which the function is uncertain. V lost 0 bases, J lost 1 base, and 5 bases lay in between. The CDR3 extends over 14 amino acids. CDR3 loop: CARSLVQSNQPQHF. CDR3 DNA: TGTGCCAGAAGCTTGGTTCAGAGCAATCAGCCCCAGCATTTT.

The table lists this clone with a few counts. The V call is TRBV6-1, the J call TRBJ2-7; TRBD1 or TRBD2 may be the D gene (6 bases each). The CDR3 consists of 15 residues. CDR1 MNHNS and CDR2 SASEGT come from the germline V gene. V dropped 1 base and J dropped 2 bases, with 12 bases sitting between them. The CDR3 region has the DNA TGTGCCAGCAGTGAAGTGACAGGAGGGACCTACGAGCAGTACTTC. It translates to CASSEVTGGTYEQYF.

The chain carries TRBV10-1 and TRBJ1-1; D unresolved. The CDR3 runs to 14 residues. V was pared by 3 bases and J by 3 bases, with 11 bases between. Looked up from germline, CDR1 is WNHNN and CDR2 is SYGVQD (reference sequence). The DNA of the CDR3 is TGCGCCAGCAGTGAAATGGGCTTGGACACTGAAGCTTTCTTT. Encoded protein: CASSEMGLDTEAFF.